The rows below give T cell receptor beta chains drawn from one sample of a study of T cell changes during pregnancy in multiple sclerosis. This table comes from immunoSEQ multiplex PCR, and its TCRdb copy is limited to in-frame clones, with some not included. The repertoire has approximately 31,000 clones, over 75% of them found once; the top ten carry around 6.8%. The sequenced sample was CD8+ T cells from peripheral blood mononuclear cells, obtained in the second trimester of pregnancy. The source is a female donor with multiple sclerosis, enrolled in a pregnancy study. Each CDR3 is given with its conserved first and last residue. The D gene is left open where the match is weak. Expanded clones get a size class; other rows say once, few or many, or leave the size out.

.	TRBV10-2	TRBJ1-5	.	TGCGCCAGCAGTTTAGGACAGCGCATTGAGCCCCAGCATTTT	CASSLGQRIEPQHF
TRBD2	TRBV6-6	TRBJ2-2	.	TGTGCCAGCAGTTCCCCCGAAGGGCGGGGGACCGGGGAGCTGTTTTTT	CASSSPEGRGTGELFF
.	TRBV4-2	TRBJ2-7	.	TGTGCCAGCAGCTCAAGGGTTATTCCCCGACAGACCTACGAGCAGTACTTC	CASSSRVIPRQTYEQYF
TRBD2	TRBV29-1	TRBJ2-5	once	TGCAGCGAGAAAGGACCGGGACTAGCGGGGCAAGAGACCCAGTACTTC	CSEKGPGLAGQETQYF
.	TRBV6-1	TRBJ2-2	medium-sized	TGTGCCAGCAGTGGACTGGTCACCGGGGAGCTGTTTTTT	CASSGLVTGELFF
TRBD2	TRBV28	TRBJ2-3	many	TGTGCCAGCAGTTTGGGGACTAGCGGTTACACAGATACGCAGTATTTT	CASSLGTSGYTDTQYF
TRBD2	TRBV27	TRBJ2-5	.	TGTGCCAGCAGTTTATGGAGCGGGAGGGGAGAGACCCAGTACTTC	CASSLWSGRGETQYF
.	TRBV27	TRBJ1-1	few	TGTGCCAGCAGTTTTTCCCGGGGAGGGACGAACACTGAAGCTTTCTTT	CASSFSRGGTNTEAFF
TRBD2	TRBV30	TRBJ2-2	.	TGTGCCTGGAGGGGACTAGCGGGAACCGGGGAGCTGTTTTTT	CAWRGLAGTGELFF
.	TRBV5-4	TRBJ2-7	.	TGTGCCAGCAGTAGGGGAGGTGAGCAGTACTTC	CASSRGGEQYF
TRBD2	TRBV9	TRBJ2-7	few	TGTGCCAGCAGCGTAGCCCCGGGGAGGGGCTACGAGCAGTACTTC	CASSVAPGRGYEQYF
TRBD2	TRBV6-4	TRBJ2-1	.	TGTGCCAGCAGTGACTCAAGCGGGGGAGGGAATGAGCAGTTCTTC	CASSDSSGGGNEQFF
TRBD1	TRBV7-6	TRBJ2-7	.	TGTGCCAGCAGCTTGTCGGGACAGGGGCTCTACGAGCAGTACTTC	CASSLSGQGLYEQYF
.	TRBV15	TRBJ2-1	.	TGTGCCACCAGCAGAGGGACTGGCGACCTGCGGTACAATGAGCAGTTCTTC	CATSRGTGDLRYNEQFF
.	TRBV7-9	TRBJ2-7	.	TGTGCCAGCAGCGCCCAGATCTACGAGCAGTACTTC	CASSAQIYEQYF
TRBD2	TRBV28	TRBJ2-3	.	TGTGCCAGCTATAGGGTCGTGACTAGCAGATACCCGGTAGGCACAGATACGCAGTATTTT	CASYRVVTSRYPVGTDTQYF
.	TRBV7-5	TRBJ1-4	.	TGTGCCAGAAGCTTAGGGGACAGGGGATTGCCAACTAATGAAAAACTGTTTTTT	CARSLGDRGLPTNEKLFF
TRBD2	TRBV5-4	TRBJ2-7	.	TGTGCCAGCAGTCGAGCGGGAGAGGTCAACGAGCAGTACTTC	CASSRAGEVNEQYF
TRBD1	TRBV30	TRBJ2-1	.	TGTGCCTGGACTGGGACAGGGGGTTACAATGAGCAGTTCTTC	CAWTGTGGYNEQFF
TRBD2	TRBV9	TRBJ2-1	.	TGTGCCAGCAGCGTAGGGAGCGGGGGGAGGATCTACAATGAGCAGTTCTTC	CASSVGSGGRIYNEQFF
TRBD2	TRBV5-8	TRBJ2-5	.	TGTGCCAGCAGCCCGGGCGGGAGGGCCGGGGAGACCCAGTACTTC	CASSPGGRAGETQYF
.	TRBV29-1	TRBJ2-1	.	TGCAGCGTTGTTGGAGGGGGCTCGTATGAGCAGTTCTTC	CSVVGGGSYEQFF